One and the same sample provided the 27 T cell receptor beta chains below, sequenced in a study of Graves' ophthalmopathy and Graves' hyperthyroidism (dated by TCRdb to the late 2010s). Sequencing instrument: Illumina HiSeq 2000. TCR beta CDR3 regions were amplified from RNA transcripts for repertoire sequencing. The first round of RT-PCR was done with HTBI primers and the Qiagen OneStep RT-PCR kit, and was followed by a second round of multiplex PCR, then size selection and purification. TCRdb reran the public reads through fastp at Q25 and MiXCR, keeping productive beta chains. A single entry per CDR3 protein holds the most common genes and DNA from its merged rows. Across this sample there are 650,000 to 900,000 distinct CDR3 sequences, with 35% to 50% seen only once. The ten largest clones represent approximately 43% of the sample. The sequencing sample was made of peripheral blood. These receptors all come from an adult man with Graves' ophthalmopathy.

This clonotype was seen many times. V is TRBV5-1 and J is TRBJ1-2; 8 nucleotides line up with TRBD1. The CDR3 runs 16 residues. Per germline, CDR1 SGHRS and CDR2 YFSETQ. Trimming removed 4 bases from V and 6 bases from J; junction bases left unmatched: 14. The CDR3 nucleotides are TGCGCCAGCAGCCAGCAACTGACAGGGGCGTACGATGGCTACACCTTC. Its translation: CASSQQLTGAYDGYTF.

The sample holds many counts of this clonotype. The chain combines TRBV28 with TRBJ1-2, with D hard to call. The V gene lost 2 bases and the J gene lost 2 bases, with 9 bases spanning the gap. Germline V lookup: CDR1 MDHEN, CDR2 SYDVKM. This CDR3 contains 14 residues. The CDR3: CASSLDALNYGYTF. The CDR3 region has the DNA TGTGCCAGCAGTTTAGACGCATTGAACTATGGCTACACCTTC.

The V call is TRBV9, the J call TRBJ2-5; TRBD2 matches at 9 bases. This CDR3 has 16 amino acids. Germline V gene data show CDR1 as SGDLS and CDR2 as YYNGEE. The V segment lost 4 bases and the J segment 4 bases; nucleotides outside the gene matches: 11. The CDR3 loop is CASSRGAGGYGETQYF. The CDR3 DNA follows: TGTGCCAGCAGCCGAGGGGCGGGGGGGTATGGAGAGACCCAGTACTTC.

The chain has TRBV7-9 and TRBJ1-5; a possible D gene is TRBD1 (5 bases). The ends were cut back, 8 bases at V and 9 bases at J, with 26 bases in the middle. Germline V gives CDR1 SEHNR, CDR2 FQNEAQ (reference sequence). The CDR3 is 16 residues long. The CDR3 region is CASQRAGPRRRGPQHF. The DNA for the CDR3 is TGTGCCAGCCAAAGGGCGGGACCACGACGCCGAGGGCCCCAGCATTTT.

This chain links TRBV15 with TRBJ2-1; TRBD1 might be the D (6 bases). The V and J ends lost 3 bases and 4 bases respectively, with 10 bases between them. The CDR3 has 14 residues. CDR1 LNHNV and CDR2 YYDKDF come from the germline V gene (reference sequence). CDR3 loop: CATSSRDKYNEQFF. DNA of the CDR3: TGTGCCACCAGCAGTCGGGACAAGTACAATGAGCAGTTCTTC. Combining the CDR3 with reference TRBV15 and TRBJ2-1 gives the whole variable domain DAMVIQNPRYQVTQFGKPVTLSCSQTLNHNVMYWYQQKSSQAPKLLFHYYDKDFNNEADTPDNFQSRRPNTSFCFLDIRSPGLGDTAMYLCATSSRDKYNEQFFGPGTRLTVL.

This clonotype was found many times. The chain recombines TRBV7-9 with TRBJ2-7; 7 bases are a match to TRBD1. Germline lookup yields CDR1 SEHNR and CDR2 FQNEAQ (reference sequence). The CDR3 spans 14 residues. The V and J ends lost 2 bases and 5 bases, in that order; junction bases with no gene match: 6. CDR3 sequence: CASSLTTGSDEQYF. CDR3 nucleotide sequence: TGTGCCAGCAGCTTAACGACAGGGTCGGACGAGCAGTACTTC.

This rearrangement joins TRBV19 to TRBJ1-1; 10 positions agree with TRBD1. The germline gives CDR1 LNHDA, CDR2 SQIVND (reference sequence). This CDR3 comprises 15 residues. J gave up 4 bases and V 6 bases, and 8 bases lay outside the gene matches. The CDR3 region is CASRDQDRGGTEAFF. CDR3 bases: TGTGCCAGTAGGGACCAGGACAGGGGGGGCACTGAAGCTTTCTTT.

The genes are TRBV19 and TRBJ1-6, with a tentative D call TRBD1 (5 bases). V shed 4 bases and J shed 0 bases, with 10 bases lying between them. The CDR3 sequence is 16 residues long. Germline V gives CDR1 LNHDA, CDR2 SQIVND (reference sequence). The CDR3 coding sequence is TGTGCCAGTAGTACGGGACGGTTCTCCTATAATTCACCCCTCCACTTT. Translating gives CASSTGRFSYNSPLHF. Drawing the rest from reference TRBV19 and TRBJ1-6, the complete variable domain is DGGITQSPKYLFRKEGQNVTLSCEQNLNHDAMYWYRQDPGQGLRLIYYSQIVNDFQKGDIAEGYSVSREKKESFPLTVTSAQKNPTAFYLCASSTGRFSYNSPLHFGNGTRLTVT.

This clonotype has at least ten counts. The gene calls are TRBV7-6 and TRBJ2-7; perhaps TRBD1 as D (6 bases). The germline V gene has CDR1 SGHVS and CDR2 FNYEAQ. CDR3 length: 13 amino acids. V lost 1 base, J lost 2 bases, and 6 bases lay in between. CDR3 amino acids: CASSLGDTYEQYF. The CDR3 DNA sequence: TGTGCCAGCAGCTTAGGGGACACCTACGAGCAGTACTTC.

This clonotype was found once. The chain joins TRBV25-1 to TRBJ2-2; D is unclear. The CDR3 totals 12 residues. CDR1 and CDR2 from the germline V gene are MGHDK and SYGVNS. Written as DNA, the CDR3 is TGTGCTCGCATCGCGAACACCGGGGAGCTGTTTTTT. As protein: CARIANTGELFF.

The chain employs TRBV11-1 and TRBJ2-7; D might be TRBD1 or TRBD2, each matching 5 bases. V was pared by 4 bases and J by 2 bases, with 18 bases between. The CDR3 is 16 residues long. Germline V gene data show CDR1 as SGHAT and CDR2 as FQDESV (reference sequence). The CDR3 reads CASSSQTLRGPYEQYF. The CDR3, as DNA: TGTGCCAGCAGCTCCCAGACCCTAAGGGGACCCTACGAGCAGTACTTC.

This clonotype was counted only a few times. The chain recombines TRBV20-1 with TRBJ2-7, with D unresolved. Germline V gene data show CDR1 as DFQATT and CDR2 as SNEGSKA (reference sequence). V shed 3 bases and J shed 3 bases, with 12 bases lying between them. The CDR3 contains 13 residues. The CDR3, as DNA: TGCAGTGCTAGCTTCACTGACCTCTACGAGCAGTACTTC. This gives the protein CSASFTDLYEQYF.

This clonotype occurred many times. V is TRBV15 and J is TRBJ1-2; 7 bases are shared with TRBD1. Trimming removed 3 bases from V and 4 bases from J; junction bases left unmatched: 8. The CDR3 contains 15 residues. Looked up from germline, CDR1 is LNHNV and CDR2 is YYDKDF (reference sequence). Here the CDR3 reads CATSRVTGVTYGYTF. The CDR3 DNA reads TGTGCCACCAGCAGGGTAACAGGGGTGACCTATGGCTACACCTTC.

This clonotype was seen a few times. This chain links TRBV20-1 with TRBJ2-5; 8 bases match TRBD2. Germline V gives CDR1 DFQATT, CDR2 SNEGSKA (reference sequence). J was trimmed by 5 bases and V by 1 base; bases with no gene match: 15. This CDR3 is 17 amino acids long. CDR3 loop: CSARVRRAGVGGETQYF. The CDR3 DNA follows: TGCAGTGCTAGAGTTCGGAGAGCGGGGGTTGGGGGGGAGACCCAGTACTTC.

This clonotype has a handful of counts. The chain uses TRBV6-2 or TRBV6-3 and TRBJ1-2; possibly TRBD1 for D (6 bases). V shed 5 bases and J shed 4 bases, with 11 bases lying between them. Germline assignment: CDR1 MNHEY and CDR2 SVGEGT. CDR3 length: 13 residues. In DNA form, the CDR3 reads TGTGCCAGCAGTGGGACAAGGTTCTATGGCTACACCTTC. It specifies CASSGTRFYGYTF.

This clonotype occurred a few times. The rearrangement uses TRBV6-4 and TRBJ2-5, with 10 bases that match TRBD2. Germline values: CDR1 MRHNA, CDR2 SNTAGT. After removal of 1 base from V and 5 bases from J, the junction contained 16 bases not matched to a gene. The CDR3 is 19 residues long. The CDR3 loop reads CASSDCRWLAGVLRETQYF. DNA for the CDR3: TGTGCCAGCAGTGACTGTAGATGGCTAGCGGGAGTTTTGAGGGAGACCCAGTACTTC.

This clonotype was picked up many times. V usage is TRBV20-1 and J usage is TRBJ1-1; D gene uncertain. The germline V and J ends were trimmed by 4 bases and 2 bases, with 5 bases remaining between them. The CDR3 loop spans 11 amino acids. CDR1 is DFQATT, CDR2 SNEGSKA, per germline (reference sequence). The CDR3 bases are TGCAGTGCTATAATTAACACTGAAGCTTTCTTT. It specifies CSAIINTEAFF.

The chain recombines TRBV6-5 with TRBJ2-7, with unresolved D. Between the trimmed V and J ends, which lost 2 bases and 1 base, there was a span of 9 bases. Germline V gene lookup returns CDR1 MNHEY and CDR2 SVGAGI. The CDR3 consists of 14 residues. The CDR3 is CASSYLGISYEQYF. The DNA of the CDR3 is TGTGCCAGCAGTTACCTGGGAATTTCCTACGAGCAGTACTTC.

CDR3 DNA: TGTGCCAGCAGTAACGAGCAGTACTTC. Its protein is CASSNEQYF. The genes are TRBV6-5 and TRBJ2-7, with unresolved D. Looked up from germline, CDR1 is MNHEY and CDR2 is SVGAGI. V lost 5 bases, J lost 5 bases, and 1 base lay in between. The CDR3 contains 9 residues.

This clonotype has just a few counts. The CDR3 sequence: CASSPGGGFEQYF. The CDR3 DNA is TGTGCCAGCAGCCCAGGGGGGGGGTTCGAGCAGTACTTC. The chain uses TRBV9 and TRBJ2-7; perhaps D is TRBD1 or TRBD2 (7 bases each). Germline V gives CDR1 SGDLS, CDR2 YYNGEE. V was shortened by 4 bases and J by 6 bases, with 14 bases between the two germline ends. The CDR3 contains 13 residues.

This clonotype occurred a few times. This rearrangement joins TRBV5-1 to TRBJ2-7; 12 positions agree with TRBD2. Germline V CDR1 and CDR2: SGHRS, YFSETQ. This CDR3 has 16 amino acids. V shed 4 bases and J 1 base; nucleotides not matched to a gene: 6. The DNA for the CDR3 is TGCGCCAGCAGCCGGGTGACTAGCGGGAGTTCCTACGAGCAGTACTTC. Translation gives CASSRVTSGSSYEQYF.

This clonotype occurred many times. The gene calls are TRBV12-3 or TRBV12-4 and TRBJ1-6, with D hard to call. This CDR3 comprises 13 residues. Trimming cost V 3 bases and J 9 bases, with 9 bases left between them. The CDR3 region is CASSFAGTSPLHF. CDR3 DNA: TGTGCCAGCAGTTTTGCGGGAACTTCACCCCTCCACTTT.

This clonotype was recorded many times. The gene calls are TRBV9 and TRBJ2-7; 11 bases line up with TRBD2. This CDR3 contains 15 residues. Losses at the gene ends were 0 bases for V and 4 bases for J; bases not matched to a gene: 3. Germline V CDR1 and CDR2: SGDLS, YYNGEE. DNA of the CDR3: TGTGCCAGCAGCGTAGGTAGCGGGAGGGCGTACGAGCAGTACTTC. Amino acids: CASSVGSGRAYEQYF.

The chain has TRBV7-9 and TRBJ2-7; 13 bases agree with TRBD2. With V trimmed by 5 bases and J by 0 bases, 4 bases remained unmatched. Looked up from germline, CDR1 is SEHNR and CDR2 is FQNEAQ (reference sequence). The CDR3 runs 16 residues. In DNA form, the CDR3 reads TGTGCCAGCAGCCACGGGACTAGCGGGACCTCCTACGAGCAGTACTTC. Amino acids: CASSHGTSGTSYEQYF.

The rearrangement joins TRBV7-9 to TRBJ1-3, with D maybe TRBD1 (5 bases). This CDR3 is 13 amino acids long. The V end was cut by 5 bases, the J end by 8 bases, with 13 bases between. Germline V gives CDR1 SEHNR, CDR2 FQNEAQ (reference sequence). CDR3 nucleotides: TGTGCCAGCAGCCGGTTGGGGGGAGACACCATATATTTT. Its translation is CASSRLGGDTIYF.

This clonotype was counted at least ten times. V and J are TRBV4-1 and TRBJ2-5; D might be TRBD2 (5 bases). Germline CDR1 is MGHRA and CDR2 is YSYEKL. This CDR3 spans 16 amino acids. V was cut by 0 bases and J by 2 bases, with 13 bases left in between. CDR3 sequence: CASSQEGVSGQETQYF. In DNA form, the CDR3 reads TGCGCCAGCAGCCAAGAGGGAGTTTCGGGACAAGAGACCCAGTACTTC.

The chain links TRBV11-2 to TRBJ2-7; a possible D gene is TRBD2 (6 bases). Trimming stripped 2 bases from V and 3 bases from J, with 11 bases between. The V gene's germline CDR1 is SGHAT and CDR2 FQNNGV. The CDR3 sequence is 14 residues long. The CDR3 nucleotides read TGTGCCAGCAGCTTACCCGGGAGCCTCTACGAGCAGTACTTC. Translated, it gives CASSLPGSLYEQYF.